These 9 T cell receptor beta chains came from one sample sequenced in a study of persistence of HIV-infected CD4 T cells. Sequencing used immunoSEQ version 4 in survey mode. Measured with immunoSEQ multiplex PCR; TCRdb has only the in-frame clones, and not every one. This table holds 40,000 or so clones, roughly 90% found once. Nonspecific anti-CD3/anti-CD28 bead stimulation represents the broad CD4+ T cell repertoire. Sorting of responding CD4+ T cells relied on upregulated CD40 ligand together with CD69. No antigens are known for them. Source: CD4+ T cells sorted from PBMCs after 18-hour stimulation, taken from a patient who received antiretroviral therapy. Source of these receptors: an adult man with HIV who was CMV-seropositive.

J is TRBJ1-1 and V is TRBV19; D is uncertain. V dropped 1 base and J dropped 9 bases, with 18 bases sitting between them. This CDR3 comprises 15 residues. Germline V gene data show CDR1 as LNHDA and CDR2 as SQIVND (reference sequence). CDR3 nucleotides: TGTGCCAGTAGTATAGGACCTACCTCTCCCTTAAAAGCTTTCTTT. Encoded protein: CASSIGPTSPLKAFF.

This chain uses TRBV7-8 with TRBJ2-2, with 7 bases aligning to TRBD1. Germline V gene sequence: CDR1 SGHVS, CDR2 FQNEAQ. After removal of 6 bases from V and 5 bases from J, the junction contained 12 bases not matched to a gene. This CDR3 is 16 amino acids long. This CDR3 reads CASSHGTGVRTGELFF. CDR3 DNA sequence: TGTGCCAGCAGTCACGGCACAGGGGTAAGGACCGGGGAGCTGTTTTTT.

This sequence joins TRBV14 and TRBJ1-2; the D gene is possibly TRBD1 (5 bases). Between the trimmed V and J ends, which lost 4 bases and 6 bases, there was a span of 15 bases. The CDR3 is made up of 14 amino acids. The germline V gene has CDR1 SGHDN and CDR2 FVKESK. The CDR3, as DNA: TGTGCCAGCAGCCGATACGGGACTACGAATGGCTACACCTTC. This codes for CASSRYGTTNGYTF.

The rearrangement uses TRBV6-5 and TRBJ1-1; D not certain. CDR1 MNHEY and CDR2 SVGAGI come from the germline V gene. V was shortened by 6 bases and J by 1 base, with 3 bases between the two germline ends. The CDR3 covers 11 residues. CDR3 sequence (DNA): TGTGCCAGCAGGGCGAACACTGAAGCTTTCTTT. It encodes CASRANTEAFF.

The CDR3 spells CATSGSTGAVGEPQHF. The CDR3 DNA reads TGTGCCACCAGTGGTTCAACAGGGGCGGTTGGTGAGCCCCAGCATTTT. J is TRBJ1-5 and V is TRBV24-1; 7 bases match TRBD1. Germline loops: CDR1 KGHDR, CDR2 SFDVKD. V lost 5 bases and J lost 8; bases outside the gene matches: 14. CDR3 length: 16 amino acids.

The CDR3 DNA reads as TGTGCCTGGAGACAGGGTGGAAATTCACCCCTCCACTTT. This encodes CAWRQGGNSPLHF. The V call is TRBV30, the J call TRBJ1-6; maybe TRBD1 (6 bases). Trimming removed 3 bases at V and 7 bases at J, with 10 bases between. Germline assignment: CDR1 GTSNPN and CDR2 SVGIG (reference sequence). This CDR3 comprises 13 residues.

The genes are TRBV19 and TRBJ1-6; D remains unclear. The CDR3 sequence is 12 residues long. Germline V CDR1 and CDR2: LNHDA, SQIVND (reference sequence). Trimming removed 3 bases from V and 9 bases from J, with 6 bases in between. The CDR3 region is CASSIFGSPLHF. In DNA, the CDR3 is TGTGCCAGTAGTATTTTCGGTTCACCCCTCCACTTT. The full variable domain, completed using reference TRBV19 and TRBJ1-6, is DGGITQSPKYLFRKEGQNVTLSCEQNLNHDAMYWYRQDPGQGLRLIYYSQIVNDFQKGDIAEGYSVSREKKESFPLTVTSAQKNPTAFYLCASSIFGSPLHFGNGTRLTVT.

This clone was observed once. This chain links TRBV6-5 with TRBJ1-6, with a weak D call TRBD1 (5 bases). The germline V gene encodes CDR1 MNHEY and CDR2 SVGAGI. The ends were cut back, 6 bases at V and 7 bases at J, with 13 bases in the middle. The CDR3 length is 14 residues. The CDR3 sequence is CASRTQGLNSPLHF. As DNA, the CDR3 is TGTGCCAGCAGGACTCAGGGATTGAATTCACCCCTCCACTTT.

This chain uses TRBV6-5 with TRBJ1-6, with 7 bases lining up with TRBD1. Trimming took 5 bases from V and 6 from J; bases not matched to a gene: 7. The CDR3 is 15 residues long. Germline-derived CDR1 and CDR2 are MNHEY and SVGAGI. The CDR3 nucleotides read TGTGCCAGCAGTCGACAGGGAGTGGGTAATTCACCCCTCCACTTT. Protein product: CASSRQGVGNSPLHF.